This T cell receptor beta chain was sequenced during a study of blood T cell repertoires in COVID-19 (dated by TCRdb to the early 2020s). For context, the study as a whole: The collaborator samples originated in the United States, Italy and Spain and spanned the acute and convalescent phases of COVID-19. The prospective study material was composed of cDNA or gDNA derived from T cells, B-cell-depleted T cells, or PBMCs. Deeply sampled blood TCRbeta repertoires from subjects exposed to, actively infected with, or recovered from COVID-19 were included in the dataset. The repertoires were released in a freely available public database intended as a resource for research on the immune response to SARS-CoV-2. The samples were drawn from two sources: the first 160 participants of the ongoing ImmuneRACE study, and fewer than 1,500 subjects contributed by 6 global collaborators. Sample metadata almost always included a de-identified subject ID, COVID-19 status, age in years and sex. Where available, HLA class I and class II types were obtained from metadata supplied by the sample provider rather than from assay-based typing.

The sample holds one count of this clone. Its binding antigen is unknown. There are no base qualities to consult, and no much larger clone falls within one base. In Seattle, one collaborating source enrolled patients while the infection was active and tracked those patients longitudinally over the course of disease. Whole blood was collected in K2EDTA tubes by collaborating institutions according to the institutions' own protocols. For TCRbeta analysis, collaborators shipped samples in one of three forms: frozen whole blood, isolated PBMCs, or DNA extracted from either of those sample types. TCRbeta CDR3 regions were amplified from genomic DNA using the immunoSEQ Assay, a bias-controlled multiplex PCR. The source study handled its data this way. Nucleated cell counts per sample were estimated from amplification of reference gene primers within the assay. To quantify the absolute abundance of each unique TCRbeta CDR3 rearrangement, sequence reads were collapsed and filtered. For each sample, productive Simpson clonality was calculated by taking the square root of Simpson's diversity index across productive rearrangements. TCRdb holds this immuneACCESS table with in-frame rearrangements only. Some clones are missing; in checked studies, unresolved V genes explain under half, and the rest has no known cause. For V, J and clone size, that table is used; D and trimming come from the DNA. This sample is represented by roughly 180,000 clones; roughly 94% of them were singletons. Of the sample, about 0.76% is held by the ten largest clones.

In the germline V gene, CDR1 corresponds to SGHRS and CDR2 to YFSETQ. The V and J ends are trimmed by 0 bases and 6 bases, leaving 12 bases between them. From cysteine to phenylalanine, the CDR3 is 14 amino acids long. Only CDR3 DNA is held: 42 bases, read in frame from base 1. The paper's findings and limits, for the study overall: The amount of clinical and demographic metadata varied by source and participant and was provided uncurated.

The source of this sequence is a man aged 25 to 40 with COVID-19, enrolled during active disease. The V and J segments used are TRBV5-1 and TRBJ1-1; TRBD1 could be the D gene, as 6 bases match. The sequencing sample was made of peripheral blood. The bases read TGCGCCAGCAGCTTGGGCACAGGGCGGGCTGAAGCTTTCTTT. The resulting protein is CASSLGTGRAEAFF.